Shown below are 8 T cell receptor beta chains from a single sample sequenced in a study of beta chain features in type 1 diabetes. Expressed TCRB transcripts were sequenced because the entire RNA isolate underwent reverse transcription. Some clones are missing from TCRdb's copy, which holds only in-frame ones; the method was immunoSEQ multiplex PCR. The sample has around 300,000 clones; less than 15% are singletons. The sequenced material came from central memory CD4+ T cells from blood. Source of these receptors: a young man in good health.

This chain links TRBV27 with TRBJ2-7, with 10 bases fitting TRBD2. CDR3 size: 15 residues. Per the germline V gene, CDR1 is MNHEY and CDR2 is SMNVEV (reference sequence). V lost 5 bases and J lost 3; bases outside the gene matches: 7. The chain's CDR3 is CASSPRTSGLYEQYV. As DNA, the CDR3 is TGTGCCAGCAGTCCAAGGACTAGCGGCCTCTACGAGCAGTACGTC.

The chain couples TRBV14 to TRBJ2-1, with D unresolved. The CDR3 loop spans 14 amino acids. The V gene lost 1 base and the J gene lost 4 bases, with 8 bases spanning the gap. The germline gives CDR1 SGHDN, CDR2 FVKESK. The CDR3 here is CASSQGLAYNEQFF. DNA for the CDR3: TGTGCCAGCAGCCAAGGGCTGGCTTACAATGAGCAGTTCTTC.

This clone was recorded a few times. The chain carries TRBV9 and TRBJ1-5; the D is unclear. CDR1 and CDR2 from the germline V gene are SGDLS and YYNGEE. CDR3 length: 13 amino acids. With 0 bases removed from V and 6 bases from J, the gap between germline ends came to 7 bases. CDR3 nucleotide sequence: TGTGCCAGCAGCGTAGATGGGGTTCAGCCCCAGCATTTT. Translating it yields CASSVDGVQPQHF. The variable domain in full, with the rest retrieved from reference TRBV9 and TRBJ1-5, is DSGVTQTPKHLITATGQRVTLRCSPRSGDLSVYWYQQSLDQGLQFLIQYYNGEERAKGNILERFSAQQFPDLHSELNLSSLELGDSALYFCASSVDGVQPQHFGDGTRLSIL.

The chain couples TRBV7-2 to TRBJ2-7; D is undetermined. V shed 3 bases and J shed 6 bases, with 6 bases lying between them. This CDR3 is 11 amino acids long. Germline V gives CDR1 SGHTA, CDR2 FQGNSA. CDR3 DNA: TGTGCCAGCAGCTTGAATTTCGAGCAGTACTTC. It encodes CASSLNFEQYF.

This clone was counted a few times. V and J are TRBV7-4 and TRBJ1-2, with 8 nucleotides matching TRBD1. CDR1 is SGHVT and CDR2 is SQSDAQ in the germline V gene. V lost 5 bases and J lost 3; bases outside the gene matches: 2. CDR3 length: 13 amino acids. CDR3 amino acids: CASSPDRDYGYTF. CDR3 nucleotide sequence: TGTGCCAGCAGCCCGGACAGGGACTATGGCTACACCTTC.

This clone was seen ten or more times. The V call is TRBV14, the J call TRBJ1-2, with D maybe TRBD1 (6 bases). Germline lookup yields CDR1 SGHDN and CDR2 FVKESK. The germline V and J ends were trimmed by 1 base and 7 bases, with 16 bases remaining between them. The CDR3 consists of 15 residues. The CDR3 reads CASSQGMQGTGGYTF. For the CDR3, the DNA is TGTGCCAGCAGCCAAGGGATGCAGGGGACTGGTGGCTACACCTTC.

J is TRBJ2-2 and V is TRBV5-8; D may be TRBD2 (5 bases). Germline V gene data show CDR1 as SGHTS and CDR2 as YDEGEE. V was cut by 10 bases and J by 7 bases, with 20 bases left in between. The CDR3 length is 14 residues. CDR3 protein: CAVNRGIRSGELFF. In DNA form, the CDR3 reads TGTGCCGTAAACCGGGGTATAAGGAGCGGGGAGCTGTTTTTT. The entire variable domain, with the rest obtained from reference TRBV5-8 and TRBJ2-2, is as follows: EAGVTQSPTHLIKTRGQQATLRCSPISGHTSVYWYQQALGLGLQFLLWYDEGEERNRGNFPPRFSGRQFPNYSSELNVNALELEDSALYLCAVNRGIRSGELFFGEGSRLTVL.

V gene TRBV25-1 combines with J gene TRBJ2-2, with D possibly called TRBD1 or TRBD2 (6 bases each). V lost 7 bases and J lost 4, with 13 bases in between. The germline CDR1 and CDR2 sequences are MGHDK and SYGVNS. CDR3 length equals 14 residues. In nucleotides, the CDR3 is TGTGCCAGCACTAGAGGGGGGCTCACCGGGGAGCTGTTTTTT. This encodes CASTRGGLTGELFF. The entire variable domain, with the rest obtained from reference TRBV25-1 and TRBJ2-2, is as follows: EADIYQTPRYLVIGTGKKITLECSQTMGHDKMYWYQQDPGMELHLIHYSYGVNSTEKGDLSSESTVSRIRTEHFPLTLESARPSHTSQYLCASTRGGLTGELFFGEGSRLTVL.